The 15 T cell receptor beta chains listed next were all sequenced from one sample in a study of cytomegalovirus exposure and HLA in healthy donors. With 60 Vbeta and 13 Jbeta primers, the PCR was carried out. Clones were sequenced by immunoSEQ multiplex PCR, and TCRdb holds only the in-frame ones, with some missing. The repertoire holds some 120,000 clones, around 80% seen once, with approximately 1% in the top ten. The sequenced sample consisted of PBMCs. These receptors all stem from a human donor in good health.

V is TRBV6-6 and J is TRBJ1-5; 10 nucleotides line up with TRBD1. Germline loops: CDR1 MNHNY, CDR2 SVGAGI (reference sequence). V shed 4 bases, J shed 5 bases, and the junction held 8 bases outside the gene matches. The CDR3 extends over 16 amino acids. DNA of the CDR3: TGTGCCAGCAGTTCCGACCGACAGGGGGCACATCAGCCCCAGCATTTT. This sequence encodes CASSSDRQGAHQPQHF.

V usage is TRBV7-3 and J usage is TRBJ2-5, with a tentative D call TRBD1 (5 bases). V lost 6 bases and J lost 5, with 13 bases in between. This CDR3 contains 13 residues. Germline V gene data show CDR1 as SGHTA and CDR2 as FQGTGA. This CDR3 reads CASSYQGGETQYF. The CDR3 region has the DNA TGTGCCAGCAGTTATCAGGGTGGTGAGACCCAGTACTTC.

This clone was observed a few times. The chain combines TRBV6-1 with TRBJ1-1; the match to TRBD1 covers 9 bases. V lost 5 bases and J lost 3; bases outside the gene matches: 4. The CDR3 length is 14 residues. In germline, CDR1 is MNHNS, CDR2 SASEGT. The CDR3 region is CASSNRGQDTEAFF. The DNA of the CDR3 is TGTGCCAGCAGTAACAGGGGGCAGGACACTGAAGCTTTCTTT.

The rearrangement joins TRBV2 to TRBJ2-2, with TRBD2 as a possible D gene (6 bases). V was pared by 1 base and J by 4 bases, with 19 bases between. The CDR3 is 18 residues long. From germline, CDR1 is SNHLY and CDR2 FYNNEI. The CDR3 loop is CASSEGVFGGRLTGELFF. The CDR3 DNA reads TGTGCCAGCAGTGAAGGGGTTTTCGGGGGTCGGCTCACCGGGGAGCTGTTTTTT.

The gene calls are TRBV5-8 and TRBJ2-2; TRBD1 might be the D (5 bases). V lost 0 bases, J lost 4 bases, and 7 bases lay in between. This CDR3 spans 14 amino acids. The germline V gene encodes CDR1 SGHTS and CDR2 YDEGEE. The DNA of the CDR3 is TGTGCCAGCAGCTTGGTACAGGTCACCGGGGAGCTGTTTTTT. Translating gives CASSLVQVTGELFF.

V and J are TRBV7-6 and TRBJ1-3; no definite D call. The CDR3 length is 15 residues. The V and J ends lost 2 bases and 4 bases respectively, with 12 bases between them. CDR1 and CDR2 (germline): SGHVS, FNYEAQ. CDR3 nucleotides: TGTGCCAGCAGCTTATACGGCCCCGGGGGAAACACCATATATTTT. It codes for CASSLYGPGGNTIYF.

This clone was picked up one time. The chain has TRBV9 and TRBJ2-5, with 12 bases identical to TRBD2. Germline V gives CDR1 SGDLS, CDR2 YYNGEE. This CDR3 is 18 amino acids long. J lost 4 bases, V lost 0 bases, and 10 bases had no gene match. The CDR3 is CASSVGSLAGGLGETQYF. The CDR3 bases are TGTGCCAGCAGCGTAGGATCACTAGCGGGGGGTCTGGGAGAGACCCAGTACTTC.

V and J are TRBV6-5 and TRBJ1-2; 9 nucleotides align to TRBD1. Germline V gene sequence: CDR1 MNHEY, CDR2 SVGAGI. The CDR3 extends over 13 amino acids. J lost 4 bases, V lost 4 bases, and 1 base had no gene match. The CDR3 region is CASSSDRGYGYTF. CDR3 bases: TGTGCCAGCAGTTCGGACAGGGGCTATGGCTACACCTTC.

J is TRBJ2-7 and V is TRBV4-3; D gene unclear. Looked up from germline, CDR1 is LGHNA and CDR2 is YSLEER. The CDR3 has 13 residues. Trimming removed 4 bases from V and 3 bases from J, with 10 bases in between. The CDR3 DNA is TGCGCCAGCAGCCCGAATAAACTCTACGAGCAGTACTTC. As protein: CASSPNKLYEQYF.

The chain links TRBV14 to TRBJ1-2; D is unclear. The CDR3 consists of 12 residues. The germline V and J ends were trimmed by 3 bases and 5 bases, with 7 bases remaining between them. In germline, CDR1 is SGHDN, CDR2 FVKESK. The CDR3 is CASSQTGYGYTF. For the CDR3, the DNA is TGTGCCAGCAGCCAGACGGGGTATGGCTACACCTTC.

This clone was counted once. The CDR3 sequence: CASSLEGRGGQETQYF. The CDR3 nucleotides are TGCGCCAGCAGCTTGGAAGGGAGGGGCGGGCAAGAGACCCAGTACTTC. V usage is TRBV5-1 and J usage is TRBJ2-5; 7 positions agree with TRBD2. There are 16 residues in the CDR3. With 0 bases clipped from V and 2 bases from J, the junction kept 7 bases outside the gene matches. Germline CDR1 SGHRS, CDR2 YFSETQ.

This chain joins TRBV27 and TRBJ2-1, with D tentatively TRBD2 (7 bases). From germline, CDR1 is MNHEY and CDR2 SMNVEV (reference sequence). The V end was cut by 3 bases, the J end by 5 bases, with 17 bases between. This CDR3 comprises 16 residues. CDR3 coding DNA: TGTGCCAGCAGTTTCCTCCGAGGGGGGGCCCACAATGAGCAGTTCTTC. It specifies CASSFLRGGAHNEQFF.

The rearrangement joins TRBV4-2 to TRBJ2-7; tentatively, D is TRBD2 (5 bases). The CDR3 is 15 amino acids. The germline V gene encodes CDR1 LGHNA and CDR2 YNFKEQ. V shed 1 base and J shed 2 bases, with 12 bases lying between them. CDR3 nucleotides: TGTGCCAGCAGCCAAGCAACGGGGTTAGCCTACGAGCAGTACTTC. Its translation is CASSQATGLAYEQYF.

The V call is TRBV2, the J call TRBJ2-2, with D possibly matching TRBD1 (5 bases). Trimming removed 4 bases from V and 5 bases from J, with 11 bases in between. Germline loops: CDR1 SNHLY, CDR2 FYNNEI. The CDR3 length is 14 residues. Here the CDR3 reads CASSGVGATGELFF. CDR3 DNA sequence: TGTGCCAGCAGTGGGGTTGGGGCTACCGGGGAGCTGTTTTTT.

The chain combines TRBV9 with TRBJ2-5, with a weak D call TRBD2 (6 bases). CDR1 is SGDLS and CDR2 is YYNGEE in the germline V gene. V dropped 4 bases and J dropped 1 base, with 8 bases sitting between them. The CDR3 extends over 13 amino acids. CDR3 amino acids: CASSFGGQETQYF. CDR3 sequence (DNA): TGTGCCAGCAGCTTCGGGGGCCAAGAGACCCAGTACTTC.